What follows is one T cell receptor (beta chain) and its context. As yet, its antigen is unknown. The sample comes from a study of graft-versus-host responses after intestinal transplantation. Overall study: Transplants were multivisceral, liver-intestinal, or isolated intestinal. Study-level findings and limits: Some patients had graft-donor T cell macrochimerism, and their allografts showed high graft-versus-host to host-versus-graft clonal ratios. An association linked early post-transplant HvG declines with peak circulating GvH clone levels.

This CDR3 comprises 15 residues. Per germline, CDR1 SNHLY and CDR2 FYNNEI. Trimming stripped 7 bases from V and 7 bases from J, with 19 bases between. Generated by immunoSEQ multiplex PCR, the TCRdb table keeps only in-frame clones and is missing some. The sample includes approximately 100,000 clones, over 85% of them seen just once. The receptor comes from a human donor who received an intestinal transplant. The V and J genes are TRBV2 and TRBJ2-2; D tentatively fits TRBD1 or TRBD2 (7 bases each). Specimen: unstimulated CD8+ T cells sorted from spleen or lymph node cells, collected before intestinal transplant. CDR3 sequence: CASTGRRGQGGELFF. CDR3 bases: TGTGCCAGCACCGGGAGGAGGGGGCAAGGCGGGGAGCTGTTTTTT.